Sequencing of this T cell receptor beta chain was carried out in a study of blood T cell repertoires in COVID-19. Trimming cost V 4 bases and J 2 bases; bases outside gene matches: 6. CDR1 SGHNT and CDR2 YYREEE come from the germline V gene (reference sequence). The CDR3 spans 15 residues. Enrolment of Seattle patients took place during active infection, and they were followed longitudinally. Here immunoSEQ multiplex PCR was the method, and the copy in TCRdb shows in-frame clones only, minus some. Among 200,000 to 250,000 clones, 80% to 95% were seen once, and the ten largest hold about 0.79%. The clonotype was recovered from a man in his thirties or forties with COVID-19, enrolled during active disease. The sequenced sample was peripheral blood. The chain joins TRBV5-4 to TRBJ2-7, with 10 bases fitting TRBD1. The CDR3 loop is CASSPGTGVAYEQYF. CDR3 sequence (DNA): TGTGCCAGCAGCCCCGGGACAGGGGTTGCCTACGAGCAGTACTTC.